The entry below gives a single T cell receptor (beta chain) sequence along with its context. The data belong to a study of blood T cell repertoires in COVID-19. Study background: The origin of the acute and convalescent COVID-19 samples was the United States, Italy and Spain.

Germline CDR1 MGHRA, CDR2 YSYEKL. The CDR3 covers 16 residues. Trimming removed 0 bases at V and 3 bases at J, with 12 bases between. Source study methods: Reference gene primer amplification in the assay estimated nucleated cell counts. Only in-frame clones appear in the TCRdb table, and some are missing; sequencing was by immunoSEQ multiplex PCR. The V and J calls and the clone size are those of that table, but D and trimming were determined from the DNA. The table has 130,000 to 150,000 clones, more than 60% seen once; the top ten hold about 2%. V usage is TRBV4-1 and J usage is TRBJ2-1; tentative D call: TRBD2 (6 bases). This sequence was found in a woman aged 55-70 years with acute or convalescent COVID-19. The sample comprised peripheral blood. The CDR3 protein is CASSQDSGNIYNEQFF. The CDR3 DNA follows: TGCGCCAGCAGCCAAGATAGCGGAAATATCTACAATGAGCAGTTCTTC.